This is a list of T cell receptor beta chains from one sample in a study of blood T cells in healthy people across ages. TCRdb re-called the 5' RACE reads with MiXCR, one entry per CDR3 protein. The data contain about 800,000 distinct CDR3 sequences, around 50% of them singletons. Sequencing input: blood. Source of these receptors: a man of 80 years or more in good health. Each CDR3 is given with its conserved first and last residue. D genes are given only for firm matches. Clone size, where shown, is once, few, many, or a class for clones that have expanded.

j_call: TRBJ2-4; v_call: TRBV20-1; clone_size: few; d_call: -; cdr3_aa: CSAVLGSETKNIQYF; cdr3_nt: TGCAGTGCTGTGCTCGGGAGCGAGACCAAAAACATTCAGTACTTC
j_call: TRBJ2-6; v_call: TRBV4-2; clone_size: -; d_call: -; cdr3_aa: CASSAHMNSGANVLTF; cdr3_nt: TGTGCCAGCAGCGCTCACATGAACTCTGGGGCCAACGTCCTGACTTTC
j_call: TRBJ2-1; v_call: TRBV25-1; clone_size: -; d_call: -; cdr3_aa: CASSDLDASSYNEQFF; cdr3_nt: TGTGCCAGCAGTGACCTCGACGCCAGCTCCTACAATGAGCAGTTCTTC
j_call: TRBJ1-2; v_call: TRBV29-1; clone_size: once; d_call: -; cdr3_aa: CSGLPTGNYGYTF; cdr3_nt: TGCAGCGGGCTCCCTACAGGGAACTATGGCTACACCTTC
j_call: TRBJ2-5; v_call: TRBV20-1; clone_size: few; d_call: -; cdr3_aa: CSARVIQTQYF; cdr3_nt: TGCAGTGCTAGAGTCATCCAGACCCAGTACTTC
j_call: TRBJ2-3; v_call: TRBV24-1; clone_size: few; d_call: -; cdr3_aa: CATSDLHRGGADTQYF; cdr3_nt: TGTGCCACCAGTGATTTGCACAGGGGAGGCGCAGATACGCAGTATTTT
j_call: TRBJ2-5; v_call: TRBV14; clone_size: -; d_call: -; cdr3_aa: CASSSLTGAVGTQYF; cdr3_nt: TGTGCCAGCAGCAGTTTGACAGGAGCAGTGGGGACCCAGTACTTC
j_call: TRBJ2-7; v_call: TRBV20-1; clone_size: few; d_call: -; cdr3_aa: CSARAGTAMYEQYF; cdr3_nt: TGCAGTGCTAGAGCCGGGACTGCCATGTACGAGCAGTACTTC
j_call: TRBJ1-1; v_call: TRBV12-3/TRBV12-4; clone_size: -; d_call: -; cdr3_aa: CASSLAPTETEAFF; cdr3_nt: TGTGCCAGCAGTTTAGCCCCGACAGAAACTGAAGCTTTCTTT
j_call: TRBJ1-2; v_call: TRBV28; clone_size: few; d_call: -; cdr3_aa: CASSLLQSRGYGYTF; cdr3_nt: TGTGCCAGCAGTTTACTGCAGTCAAGGGGCTATGGCTACACCTTC
j_call: TRBJ2-3; v_call: TRBV10-3; clone_size: -; d_call: TRBD2; cdr3_aa: CAISEKRTSGGQPTDTQYF; cdr3_nt: TGTGCCATCAGTGAGAAACGAACTAGCGGGGGCCAGCCCACAGATACGCAGTATTTT
j_call: TRBJ1-4; v_call: TRBV29-1; clone_size: -; d_call: TRBD1; cdr3_aa: CSANRDRGEKLFF; cdr3_nt: TGCAGCGCAAACCGGGACAGGGGTGAAAAACTGTTTTTT
j_call: TRBJ2-5; v_call: TRBV7-2; clone_size: -; d_call: -; cdr3_aa: CASSLGLGGQETQYF; cdr3_nt: TGTGCCAGCAGCTTAGGTTTAGGAGGGCAAGAGACCCAGTACTTC
j_call: TRBJ2-1; v_call: TRBV12-3/TRBV12-4; clone_size: -; d_call: TRBD2; cdr3_aa: CASSFLGGGRAEQFF; cdr3_nt: TGTGCCAGCAGTTTCTTGGGCGGGGGGAGGGCTGAGCAGTTCTTC
j_call: TRBJ2-7; v_call: TRBV20-1; clone_size: -; d_call: TRBD2; cdr3_aa: CSASPSAGDSYNEQYF; cdr3_nt: TGCAGTGCTAGTCCTAGCGCGGGGGACTCCTACAATGAGCAGTACTTC
j_call: TRBJ2-1; v_call: TRBV5-1; clone_size: few; d_call: -; cdr3_aa: CASSGGHSPSNEQFF; cdr3_nt: TGCGCCAGCAGCGGGGGACATAGCCCTTCCAATGAGCAGTTCTTC
j_call: TRBJ2-7; v_call: TRBV20-1; clone_size: -; d_call: TRBD1; cdr3_aa: CSYRGLRYEQYF; cdr3_nt: TGCAGTTACAGGGGGCTCCGATACGAGCAGTACTTC
j_call: TRBJ1-2; v_call: TRBV4-3; clone_size: -; d_call: -; cdr3_aa: CASSQDRGDYYGYTF; cdr3_nt: TGCGCCAGCAGCCAAGATCGTGGGGACTACTATGGCTACACCTTC
j_call: TRBJ2-5; v_call: TRBV20-1; clone_size: few; d_call: -; cdr3_aa: CSASSVGYRKTQYF; cdr3_nt: TGCAGTGCCAGCTCGGTGGGGTATCGGAAGACCCAGTACTTC
j_call: TRBJ2-1; v_call: TRBV19; clone_size: few; d_call: -; cdr3_aa: CASSIEKVSDEQFF; cdr3_nt: TGTGCCAGTAGTATAGAAAAGGTTTCTGATGAGCAGTTCTTC
j_call: TRBJ2-2; v_call: TRBV7-3; clone_size: few; d_call: -; cdr3_aa: CASSLGHVANTGELFF; cdr3_nt: TGTGCCAGCAGCTTAGGACATGTTGCGAACACCGGGGAGCTGTTTTTT
j_call: TRBJ1-5; v_call: TRBV5-1; clone_size: -; d_call: -; cdr3_aa: CASSLSGDYTNQPQHF; cdr3_nt: TGCGCCAGCAGCTTGTCCGGGGACTACACCAATCAGCCCCAGCATTTT
j_call: TRBJ2-1; v_call: TRBV29-1; clone_size: -; d_call: -; cdr3_aa: CSNRARGGGNEQFF; cdr3_nt: TGCAGCAACCGGGCCAGGGGGGGAGGCAATGAGCAGTTCTTC
j_call: TRBJ2-1; v_call: TRBV10-3; clone_size: -; d_call: TRBD2; cdr3_aa: CATQGREAHYNEQFF; cdr3_nt: TGTGCCACCCAGGGGCGGGAGGCCCACTACAATGAGCAGTTCTTC
j_call: TRBJ1-5; v_call: TRBV6-2/TRBV6-3; clone_size: few; d_call: -; cdr3_aa: CASSYSHRDQPQHF; cdr3_nt: TGTGCCAGCAGTTACTCCCACAGAGATCAGCCCCAGCATTTT
j_call: TRBJ2-7; v_call: TRBV4-1; clone_size: -; d_call: -; cdr3_aa: CASSQDLEGRRGQYF; cdr3_nt: TGCGCCAGCAGCCAAGATCTAGAGGGACGACGCGGGCAGTACTTC
j_call: TRBJ2-1; v_call: TRBV20-1; clone_size: -; d_call: -; cdr3_aa: CSAGGSGRGYNKQFF; cdr3_nt: TGCAGTGCTGGAGGGAGTGGGAGGGGGTACAATAAGCAGTTCTTC
j_call: TRBJ2-1; v_call: TRBV20-1; clone_size: few; d_call: TRBD1; cdr3_aa: CSYTQGAYEQFF; cdr3_nt: TGCAGTTATACTCAGGGGGCCTATGAGCAGTTCTTC
j_call: TRBJ2-1; v_call: TRBV7-2; clone_size: -; d_call: -; cdr3_aa: CACSLARGEQFF; cdr3_nt: TGTGCCTGCAGCTTAGCGAGAGGGGAGCAGTTCTTC
j_call: TRBJ2-3; v_call: TRBV7-2; clone_size: -; d_call: -; cdr3_aa: CATRLPGSRGTQYF; cdr3_nt: TGTGCCACAAGACTTCCTGGGAGTCGAGGTACGCAGTATTTT
j_call: TRBJ2-1; v_call: TRBV29-1; clone_size: many; d_call: -; cdr3_aa: CSVARSSYNEQFF; cdr3_nt: TGCAGCGTTGCCAGGAGCTCCTACAATGAGCAGTTCTTC
j_call: TRBJ1-2; v_call: TRBV28; clone_size: few; d_call: TRBD1; cdr3_aa: CASRGTADYGYTF; cdr3_nt: TGTGCCAGCAGGGGGACAGCAGACTATGGCTACACCTTC
j_call: TRBJ2-7; v_call: TRBV3-1; clone_size: few; d_call: TRBD2; cdr3_aa: CASSQLLAGADEQYF; cdr3_nt: TGTGCCAGCAGCCAGTTACTAGCGGGAGCGGACGAGCAGTACTTC
j_call: TRBJ2-5; v_call: TRBV7-3; clone_size: -; d_call: TRBD1; cdr3_aa: CASSVDRGHETQYF; cdr3_nt: TGTGCCAGCAGCGTGGACAGGGGGCATGAGACCCAGTACTTC
j_call: TRBJ2-1; v_call: TRBV5-1; clone_size: once; d_call: -; cdr3_aa: CASSLNRRGYNEQFF; cdr3_nt: TGCGCCAGCAGCTTGAACAGGAGAGGTTACAATGAGCAGTTCTTT
j_call: TRBJ2-7; v_call: TRBV20-1; clone_size: -; d_call: TRBD1; cdr3_aa: CSAHRDSKYNEQYF; cdr3_nt: TGCAGTGCTCACCGGGACAGCAAATACAATGAGCAGTACTTC
j_call: TRBJ2-1; v_call: TRBV5-1; clone_size: few; d_call: TRBD2; cdr3_aa: CASSSLTGGYNEQFF; cdr3_nt: TGCGCCAGCAGCTCTCTTACGGGAGGGTACAATGAGCAGTTCTTC
j_call: TRBJ2-1; v_call: TRBV7-2; clone_size: -; d_call: TRBD2; cdr3_aa: CASSPARAGAGRNEQFF; cdr3_nt: TGTGCCAGCAGCCCTGCAAGAGCGGGAGCTGGGCGGAATGAGCAGTTCTTC
j_call: TRBJ1-5; v_call: TRBV7-9; clone_size: -; d_call: -; cdr3_aa: CASSTGDNNQPQHF; cdr3_nt: TGTGCCAGCAGCACCGGGGACAACAATCAGCCCCAGCATTTT
j_call: TRBJ2-2; v_call: TRBV24-1; clone_size: -; d_call: -; cdr3_aa: CATSDPGLRELFF; cdr3_nt: TGTGCCACCAGTGACCCTGGATTGAGGGAGCTGTTTTTT
j_call: TRBJ2-5; v_call: TRBV5-6; clone_size: -; d_call: TRBD1; cdr3_aa: CASSLLPGQGQETQYF; cdr3_nt: TGTGCCAGCAGCTTGTTGCCGGGACAGGGGCAAGAGACCCAGTACTTC
j_call: TRBJ2-4; v_call: TRBV7-8; clone_size: few; d_call: TRBD2; cdr3_aa: CASSIIAGLGLAKNIQYF; cdr3_nt: TGTGCCAGCAGCATTATAGCGGGACTAGGACTAGCCAAAAACATTCAGTACTTC
j_call: TRBJ1-1; v_call: TRBV6-1; clone_size: -; d_call: TRBD1; cdr3_aa: CASKTGTGGNYGTEAFF; cdr3_nt: TGTGCCAGCAAGACCGGGACAGGGGGCAACTATGGCACTGAAGCTTTCTTT
j_call: TRBJ1-1; v_call: TRBV5-1; clone_size: few; d_call: -; cdr3_aa: CASSLPGWNTEAFF; cdr3_nt: TGCGCCAGCAGCTTGCCAGGCTGGAACACTGAAGCTTTCTTT
j_call: TRBJ2-7; v_call: TRBV7-2; clone_size: -; d_call: TRBD2; cdr3_aa: CASSLDRLAGGLSYEQYF; cdr3_nt: TGTGCCAGCAGCTTAGATAGGCTAGCGGGGGGGCTGTCCTACGAGCAGTACTTC
j_call: TRBJ2-2; v_call: TRBV18; clone_size: -; d_call: TRBD2; cdr3_aa: CASSPPALAGRRTGELFF; cdr3_nt: TGTGCCAGCTCACCACCTGCCCTAGCGGGAAGAAGGACCGGGGAGCTGTTTTTT
j_call: TRBJ2-7; v_call: TRBV9; clone_size: -; d_call: -; cdr3_aa: CASSVGIGASSYEQYF; cdr3_nt: TGTGCCAGCAGCGTAGGCATAGGGGCGAGCTCCTACGAGCAGTACTTC
j_call: TRBJ2-5; v_call: TRBV25-1; clone_size: -; d_call: -; cdr3_aa: CASSDPNQETQYF; cdr3_nt: TGTGCCAGCAGTGACCCGAACCAAGAGACCCAGTACTTC
j_call: TRBJ2-4; v_call: TRBV28; clone_size: many; d_call: TRBD1; cdr3_aa: CASSLGQGVSVSKNIQYF; cdr3_nt: TGTGCCAGCAGTTTGGGACAGGGTGTTTCGGTTTCCAAAAACATTCAGTACTTC
j_call: TRBJ2-7; v_call: TRBV4-1; clone_size: -; d_call: TRBD2; cdr3_aa: CASSQDLSAGGPYNEQYF; cdr3_nt: TGCGCCAGCAGCCAAGATCTTAGTGCGGGAGGGCCGTACAATGAGCAGTACTTC
j_call: TRBJ2-3; v_call: TRBV11-2; clone_size: -; d_call: -; cdr3_aa: CASRQRPDTQYF; cdr3_nt: TGTGCCAGCAGGCAGCGTCCAGATACGCAGTATTTT
j_call: TRBJ2-1; v_call: TRBV19; clone_size: -; d_call: -; cdr3_aa: CASSIDRETSYNEQFF; cdr3_nt: TGTGCCAGTAGTATAGACCGGGAGACAAGCTACAATGAGCAGTTCTTC
j_call: TRBJ2-1; v_call: TRBV30; clone_size: -; d_call: TRBD2; cdr3_aa: CASTRLAQDNEQFF; cdr3_nt: TGTGCCTCGACCCGACTAGCCCAGGACAATGAGCAGTTCTTC
j_call: TRBJ2-3; v_call: TRBV20-1; clone_size: few; d_call: -; cdr3_aa: CSARTGLSTDTQYF; cdr3_nt: TGCAGTGCTAGGACGGGACTGAGCACAGATACGCAGTATTTT
j_call: TRBJ2-7; v_call: TRBV28; clone_size: few; d_call: TRBD2; cdr3_aa: CASTGGYSEQYF; cdr3_nt: TGTGCCAGCACCGGGGGGTACAGCGAGCAGTACTTC
j_call: TRBJ2-5; v_call: TRBV7-2; clone_size: -; d_call: -; cdr3_aa: CASSFYNQETQYF; cdr3_nt: TGTGCCAGCAGCTTCTACAACCAAGAGACCCAGTACTTC
j_call: TRBJ2-1; v_call: TRBV6-4; clone_size: once; d_call: -; cdr3_aa: CASSESFGRNNEQFF; cdr3_nt: TGTGCCAGCAGTGAGAGCTTTGGACGGAACAATGAGCAGTTCTTC
j_call: TRBJ1-6; v_call: TRBV5-6; clone_size: -; d_call: -; cdr3_aa: CTSSPLRSGNSPLHF; cdr3_nt: TGTACCAGCAGCCCTCTTCGGTCAGGCAATTCACCCCTCCACTTT